The present T cell receptor beta chain was sequenced within a study of CDR3 diversity in severe acne. One entry per CDR3 protein results from TCRdb running MiXCR on the PCR reads. This repertoire shows about 93,000 distinct CDR3 sequences, around half found once; its top ten account for 10%. This CDR3 region has 13 residues. Per the germline V gene, CDR1 is SNHLY and CDR2 is FYNNEI. V was shortened by 4 bases and J by 1 base, with 7 bases between the two germline ends. V is TRBV2 and J is TRBJ1-1, with no clear D. The clonotype originates from a male donor in good health, serving as a control. Sequencing used blood. CDR3 region: CASSVRANTEAFF. The CDR3 DNA follows: TGTGCCAGCAGTGTTCGCGCGAACACTGAAGCTTTCTTT. Drawing the rest from reference TRBV2 and TRBJ1-1, the complete variable domain is EPEVTQTPSHQVTQMGQEVILRCVPISNHLYFYWYRQILGQKVEFLVSFYNNEISEKSEIFDDQFSVERPDGSNFTLKIRSTKLEDSAMYFCASSVRANTEAFFGQGTRLTVV.